This T cell receptor (beta chain) was profiled in a study of blood T cells in healthy people across ages. The CDR3 has 14 amino acids. Trimming took 3 bases from V and 5 from J; bases not matched to a gene: 3. Combining a sample-barcoded 5' primer with a J-beta primer mix, a second PCR ran for about 7 to 11 cycles. Each cDNA molecule was tagged by a template-switch adaptor with 12 random nucleotides. TCRdb called the 5' RACE reads again in MiXCR, with one record for every CDR3 protein. The sample shows around 870,000 distinct CDR3 sequences, 29% of them seen only once. Extractions gave at least 5.5 micrograms of total RNA per sample. This clonotype was detected once. The antigen is unknown. Study-level findings and limits: When one million T cells were used, diversity estimates were thought to be underestimates.

The sample comprised blood. The clonotype comes from a woman over 75 in good health. The chain has TRBV12-3 or TRBV12-4 and TRBJ2-3, with 9 bases identical to TRBD2. The CDR3 DNA reads TGTGCCAGCAGTTTGAGCGGGGGGATAGATACGCAGTATTTT. Translation gives CASSLSGGIDTQYF.